The T cell receptor beta chain under discussion was sequenced for a study of T-cell reconstitution after alpha-beta-depleted transplantation in children. Unique molecular identifiers were used in preparing the TCRbeta library. MiXCR, applied by TCRdb to the PCR reads, yields one record per CDR3 protein. Altogether a few hundred thousand distinct CDR3 sequences are present, under 15% being singletons, with the ten largest covering about 2.2%. Study outcomes and limitations: Reported findings indicate that, about two months after transplant, alpha-beta T cells came from several hundred expanded clones, which were derived from non-depleted graft cells. Day-60 TCRbeta diversity that was high in some patients was derived from surviving recipient T cells and thymic progenitors. A year had passed since transplant, and T-cell counts and diversity by then came mostly from newly produced T cells.

A few counts support this clonotype. Its specificity is unknown. V lost 0 bases and J lost 1, with 7 bases in between. This CDR3 contains 14 residues. The V gene's germline CDR1 is SNHLY and CDR2 FYNNEI. The gene calls are TRBV2 and TRBJ2-7; no clear D gene. Sequencing used PBMCs, mostly from graft donor cells, obtained 360 days after TCRalphabeta/CD19-depleted stem cell transplant. The clonotype comes from a male patient younger than 18 who had a stem cell transplant for acute myeloid leukemia, so the T cells may come from the graft donor. The CDR3: CASSEAEPSYEQYF. The DNA of the CDR3 is TGTGCCAGCAGTGAAGCGGAACCTTCCTACGAGCAGTACTTC.